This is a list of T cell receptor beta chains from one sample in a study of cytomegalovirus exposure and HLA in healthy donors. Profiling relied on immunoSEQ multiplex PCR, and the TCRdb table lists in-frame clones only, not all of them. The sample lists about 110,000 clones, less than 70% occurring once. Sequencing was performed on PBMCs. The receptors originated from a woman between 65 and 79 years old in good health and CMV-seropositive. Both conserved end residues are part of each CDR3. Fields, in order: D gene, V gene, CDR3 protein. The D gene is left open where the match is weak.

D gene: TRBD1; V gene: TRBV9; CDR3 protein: CASSTTGQGGSEQFF
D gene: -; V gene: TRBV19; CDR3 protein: CASSPTANTEAFF
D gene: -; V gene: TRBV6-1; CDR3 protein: CASSEVKGRQGGGYTF
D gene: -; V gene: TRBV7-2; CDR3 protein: CASSLDRLNTEAFF
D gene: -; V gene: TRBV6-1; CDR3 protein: CASSEARVGQPQHF
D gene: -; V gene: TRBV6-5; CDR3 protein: CASSSLQTGQPQHF
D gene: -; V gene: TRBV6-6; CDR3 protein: CASSQNRNGYEQYF
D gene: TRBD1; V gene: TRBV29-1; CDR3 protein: CSVEGTTGVPYEQYF
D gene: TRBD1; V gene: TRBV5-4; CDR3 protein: CASSARAGGAETQYF
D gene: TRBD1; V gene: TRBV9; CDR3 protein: CASSANRQGGYTF
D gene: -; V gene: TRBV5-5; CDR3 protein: CASSLGPRQVGNTEAFF
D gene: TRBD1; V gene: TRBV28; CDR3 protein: CASSFGGQGTYEQYF
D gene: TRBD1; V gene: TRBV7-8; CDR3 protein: CASSLTGQGFDGYTF
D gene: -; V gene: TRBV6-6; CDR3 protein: CASMETSPLEQYF
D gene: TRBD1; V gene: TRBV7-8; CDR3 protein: CASSLGQGVSYEQYF
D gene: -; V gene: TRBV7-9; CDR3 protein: CASREGTEAFF
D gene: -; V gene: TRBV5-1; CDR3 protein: CASTLGGVDSPLHF
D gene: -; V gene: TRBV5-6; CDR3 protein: CASSFRDMGQNTEAFF
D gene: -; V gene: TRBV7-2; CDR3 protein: CASSLVVAGYGYTF
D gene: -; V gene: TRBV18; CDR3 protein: CASSPPGASNTEAFF
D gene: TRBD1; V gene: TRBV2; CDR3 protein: CASGVGQGEVF
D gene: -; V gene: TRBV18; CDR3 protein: CASSPPVGGPVNEQFF
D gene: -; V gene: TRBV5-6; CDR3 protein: CASSFWTVKAGYTF
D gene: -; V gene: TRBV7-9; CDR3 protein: CASSLGTYYGYTF
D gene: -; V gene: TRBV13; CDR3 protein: CASSLGVLQETQYF
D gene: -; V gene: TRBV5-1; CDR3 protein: CASSLKGQTDTQYF
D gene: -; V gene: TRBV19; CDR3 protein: CASIATGTNQPQHF
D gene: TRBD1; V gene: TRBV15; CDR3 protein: CATSRAGQGAPDYGYTF
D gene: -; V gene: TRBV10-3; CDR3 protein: CATQKSRAENSPLHF
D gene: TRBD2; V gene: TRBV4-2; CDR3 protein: CASSQDLSLGLAGGEQYF
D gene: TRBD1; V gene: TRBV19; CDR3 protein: CASSMDRGYGYTF
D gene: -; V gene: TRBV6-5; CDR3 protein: CASIEGLHRGYGYTF
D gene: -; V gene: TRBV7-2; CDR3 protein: CASSLVLGVGANVLTF
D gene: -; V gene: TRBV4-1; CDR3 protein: CASSQVLASYGYTF
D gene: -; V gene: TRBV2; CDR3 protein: CASSEDVGGGYTF
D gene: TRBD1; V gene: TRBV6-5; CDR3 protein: CASSQRTGKNYGYTF
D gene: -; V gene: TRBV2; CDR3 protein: CARGGGSQTEAFF
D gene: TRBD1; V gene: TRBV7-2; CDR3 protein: CASSPGTGRQETQYF
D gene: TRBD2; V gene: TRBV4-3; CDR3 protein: CASSQPGLADNEQFF
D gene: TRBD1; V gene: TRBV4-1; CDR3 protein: CASSQPDREPKNIQYF
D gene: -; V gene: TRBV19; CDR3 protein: CASSRELLITNTEAFF
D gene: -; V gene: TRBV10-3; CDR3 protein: CAISVKSTDTQYF
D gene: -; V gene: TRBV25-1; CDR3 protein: CASSDGLLGVGSPLHF
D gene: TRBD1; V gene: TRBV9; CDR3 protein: CASRAGTGRNEQFF
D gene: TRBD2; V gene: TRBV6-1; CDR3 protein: CASSLAGGHNEQFF
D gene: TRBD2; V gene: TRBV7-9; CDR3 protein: CASSPRRTGGGTDTQYF
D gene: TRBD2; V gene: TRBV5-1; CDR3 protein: CASSLLSAGGHNEQFF
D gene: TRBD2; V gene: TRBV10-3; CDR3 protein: CAISLAGGYNEQFF
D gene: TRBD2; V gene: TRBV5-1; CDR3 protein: CASSLVGSSGAGYNEQFF
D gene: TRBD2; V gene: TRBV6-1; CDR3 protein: CASSGLRLAGSDTQYF
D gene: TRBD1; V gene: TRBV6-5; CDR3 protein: CASRRGDRDTGELFF
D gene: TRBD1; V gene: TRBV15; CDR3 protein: CATAGTGDSPLHF